The rows below give T cell receptor beta chains drawn from one sample of a study of blood T cell repertoires in COVID-19. Repertoires were generated with immunoSEQ multiplex PCR, while TCRdb's copy carries only in-frame clones and drops some. The repertoire holds around 480,000 clones, with 87% as singletons. The sample comprised PBMCs or T cells enriched from blood (not recorded which). These receptors were collected from a woman between 18 and 30 years old who had recovered from COVID-19. Each CDR3 is given with its conserved first and last residue. The D gene is left open where the match is weak. The size of a clone is reported for some rows only, either as once, few or many, or as a class for expanded clones.

abundance: .; v_gene: TRBV2; d_gene: .; j_gene: TRBJ1-1; CDR3aa: CASNLRKHRDDTEAFF; CDR3nt: TGTGCCAGCAACCTAAGAAAACACAGGGATGACACTGAAGCTTTCTTT
abundance: .; v_gene: TRBV3-1/TRBV3-2; d_gene: .; j_gene: TRBJ2-7; CDR3aa: CASSQDADDSYEQYF; CDR3nt: TGTGCCAGCAGCCAAGACGCGGATGACTCCTACGAGCAGTACTTC
abundance: .; v_gene: TRBV28; d_gene: .; j_gene: TRBJ1-1; CDR3aa: CASRGFDGGDTEAFF; CDR3nt: TGTGCCAGCAGGGGCTTTGATGGGGGGGACACTGAAGCTTTCTTT
abundance: .; v_gene: TRBV2; d_gene: .; j_gene: TRBJ2-5; CDR3aa: CASSPQETQYF; CDR3nt: TGTGCCAGCAGTCCTCAAGAGACCCAGTACTTC
abundance: .; v_gene: TRBV12-3/TRBV12-4; d_gene: .; j_gene: TRBJ2-3; CDR3aa: CASSFFSGDTQYF; CDR3nt: TGTGCCAGCAGTTTCTTTAGTGGAGATACGCAGTATTTT
abundance: .; v_gene: TRBV2; d_gene: TRBD1; j_gene: TRBJ1-1; CDR3aa: CASSEARQGSTEAFF; CDR3nt: TGTGCCAGCAGTGAAGCCCGACAGGGGAGCACTGAAGCTTTCTTT
abundance: .; v_gene: TRBV7-9; d_gene: .; j_gene: TRBJ1-5; CDR3aa: CASAGQGVVQPQHF; CDR3nt: TGTGCCAGCGCAGGGCAAGGGGTCGTTCAGCCCCAGCATTTT
abundance: once; v_gene: TRBV27; d_gene: .; j_gene: TRBJ1-2; CDR3aa: CASSLNRNYGYTF; CDR3nt: TGTGCCAGCAGTTTAAACAGGAACTATGGCTACACCTTC
abundance: .; v_gene: TRBV5-6; d_gene: .; j_gene: TRBJ1-6; CDR3aa: CASSSNSREASSYNSPLHF; CDR3nt: TGTGCCAGCAGCTCCAACAGTCGGGAGGCCAGCTCCTATAATTCACCCCTCCACTTT
abundance: .; v_gene: TRBV12-5; d_gene: .; j_gene: TRBJ2-4; CDR3aa: CASGQGGKNIQYF; CDR3nt: TGTGCTAGTGGACAGGGTGGCAAAAACATTCAGTACTTC